The T cell receptor (beta chain) described here comes from a study of glioma-infiltrating T cells. With 5 bases removed from V and 3 bases from J, the gap between germline ends came to 16 bases. The CDR3 has 15 residues. Germline CDR1 is SGHVS and CDR2 is FQNEAQ. This clonotype showed up many times. Its target is not known. Study-wide results and caveats: Only very few CDR3 sequences appeared in both tissue and blood.

TCR alpha and beta CDR3 regions were amplified from RNA using iRepertoire nested multiplex PCR. One entry per CDR3 protein results from TCRdb running MiXCR on the multiplex PCR reads. The sample shows approximately 90,000 distinct CDR3 sequences, about 25% of them seen only once. The rearrangement uses TRBV7-8 and TRBJ1-1, with a possible D match to TRBD1 (6 bases). The origin of this receptor is a human donor with low-grade glioma or glioblastoma, undergoing nonglioma brain surgery, or in good health (not recorded which). The sample consisted of glioma tissue, nonneoplastic brain tissue, or PBMCs (not recorded which). CDR3 in amino acids: CASSRGGGEYTEAFF. The CDR3 DNA follows: TGTGCCAGCAGCCGAGGGGGGGGCGAATACACTGAAGCTTTCTTT.